This T cell receptor (beta chain) emerged from a study of cytomegalovirus exposure and HLA in healthy donors. Points from the study as a whole: The study listed under 200 cytomegalovirus-associated TCR beta chains.

V was cut by 10 bases and J by 1 base, with 22 bases left in between. Per germline, CDR1 SGHTS and CDR2 YDEGEE. The CDR3 is made up of 16 amino acids. TCRdb keeps only in-frame clones here, not all; method: immunoSEQ multiplex PCR. Of about 110,000 clones listed, about 88% are singletons. With respect to this clone: Its antigen is not known.

The source of this sequence is a woman in her late teens or twenties in good health and CMV-seropositive. The sample was PBMCs. V and J are TRBV5-8 and TRBJ2-3; D perhaps matches TRBD1 (5 bases). CDR3 coding DNA: TGTGCCGGCCAGGGTAACCCTCCTAGGGGCACAGATACGCAGTATTTT. It translates to CAGQGNPPRGTDTQYF.